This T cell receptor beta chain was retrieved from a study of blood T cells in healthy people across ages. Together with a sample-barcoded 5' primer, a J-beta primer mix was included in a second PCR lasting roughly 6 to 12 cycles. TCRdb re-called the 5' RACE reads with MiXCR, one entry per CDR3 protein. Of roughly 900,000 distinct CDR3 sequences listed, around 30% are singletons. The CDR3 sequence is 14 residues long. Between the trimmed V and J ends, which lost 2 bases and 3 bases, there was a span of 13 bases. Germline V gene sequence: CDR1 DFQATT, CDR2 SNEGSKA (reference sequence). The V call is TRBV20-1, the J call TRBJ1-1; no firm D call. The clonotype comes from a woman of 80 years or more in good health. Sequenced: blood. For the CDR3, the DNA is TGCAGTGCTAGAAGGAGGGAGGGAGACACTGAAGCTTTCTTT. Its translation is CSARRREGDTEAFF.